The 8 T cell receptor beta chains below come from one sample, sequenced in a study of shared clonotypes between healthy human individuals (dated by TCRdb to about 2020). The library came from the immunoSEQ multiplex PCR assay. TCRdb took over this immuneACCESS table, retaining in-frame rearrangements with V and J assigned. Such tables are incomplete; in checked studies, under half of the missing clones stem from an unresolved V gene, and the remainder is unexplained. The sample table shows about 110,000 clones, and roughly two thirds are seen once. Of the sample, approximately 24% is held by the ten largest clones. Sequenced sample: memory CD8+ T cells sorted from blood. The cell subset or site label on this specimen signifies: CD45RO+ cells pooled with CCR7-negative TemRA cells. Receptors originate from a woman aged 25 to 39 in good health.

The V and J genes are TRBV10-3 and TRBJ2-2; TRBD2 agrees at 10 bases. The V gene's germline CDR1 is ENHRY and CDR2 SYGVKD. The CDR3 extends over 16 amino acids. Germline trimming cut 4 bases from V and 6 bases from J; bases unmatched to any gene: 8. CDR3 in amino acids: CAISGASGSGAGELFF. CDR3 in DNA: TGTGCCATCAGTGGGGCTAGCGGGAGTGGAGCCGGGGAGCTGTTTTTT.

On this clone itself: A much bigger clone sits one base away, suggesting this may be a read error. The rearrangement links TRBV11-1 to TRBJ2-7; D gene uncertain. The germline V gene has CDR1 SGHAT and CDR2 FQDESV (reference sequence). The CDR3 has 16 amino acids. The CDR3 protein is CAGSEIPSASAKEQYF. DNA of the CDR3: TGTGCCGGCAGCGAAATCCCCTCTGCGTCTGCGAAAGAGCAGTACTTC. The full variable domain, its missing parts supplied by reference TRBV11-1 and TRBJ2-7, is EAEVAQSPRYKITEKSQAVAFWCDPISGHATLYWYRQILGQGPELLVQFQDESVVDDSQLPKDRFSAERLKGVDSTLKIQPAELGDSAMYLCAGSEIPSASAKEQYFGPGTRLTVT.

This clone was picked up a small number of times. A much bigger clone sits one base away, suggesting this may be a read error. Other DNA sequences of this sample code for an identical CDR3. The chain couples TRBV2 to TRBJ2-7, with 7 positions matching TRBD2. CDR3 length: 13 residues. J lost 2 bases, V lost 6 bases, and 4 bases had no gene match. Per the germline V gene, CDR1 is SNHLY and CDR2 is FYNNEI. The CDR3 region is CASRAGEPYEQYF. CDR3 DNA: TGTGCCAGCAGGGCGGGAGAGCCCTACGAGCAGTACTTC.

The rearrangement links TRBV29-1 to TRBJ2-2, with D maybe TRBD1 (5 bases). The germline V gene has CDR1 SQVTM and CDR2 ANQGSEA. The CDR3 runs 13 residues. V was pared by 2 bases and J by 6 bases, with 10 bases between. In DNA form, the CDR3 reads TGCAGCGTTGAACCCCAGGGATCCGGGGAGCTGTTTTTT. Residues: CSVEPQGSGELFF.

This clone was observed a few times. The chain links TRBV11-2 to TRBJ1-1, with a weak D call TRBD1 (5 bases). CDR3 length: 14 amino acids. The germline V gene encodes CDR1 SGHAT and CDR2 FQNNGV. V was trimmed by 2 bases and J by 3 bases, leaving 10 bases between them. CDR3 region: CASSLWGDYTEAFF. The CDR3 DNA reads TGTGCCAGCAGCTTATGGGGCGATTACACTGAAGCTTTCTTT.

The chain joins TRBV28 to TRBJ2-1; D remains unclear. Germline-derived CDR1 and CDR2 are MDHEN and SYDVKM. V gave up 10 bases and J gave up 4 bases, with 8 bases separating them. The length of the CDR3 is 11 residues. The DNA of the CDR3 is TGTGCCACCAACCGATACAATGAGCAGTTCTTC. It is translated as CATNRYNEQFF.

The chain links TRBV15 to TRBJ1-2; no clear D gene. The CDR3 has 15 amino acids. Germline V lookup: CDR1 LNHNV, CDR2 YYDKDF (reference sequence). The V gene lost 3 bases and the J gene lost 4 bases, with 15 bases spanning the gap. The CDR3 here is CATSSSTTLFYGYTF. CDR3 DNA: TGTGCCACCAGCAGCAGCACGACACTTTTCTATGGCTACACCTTC.

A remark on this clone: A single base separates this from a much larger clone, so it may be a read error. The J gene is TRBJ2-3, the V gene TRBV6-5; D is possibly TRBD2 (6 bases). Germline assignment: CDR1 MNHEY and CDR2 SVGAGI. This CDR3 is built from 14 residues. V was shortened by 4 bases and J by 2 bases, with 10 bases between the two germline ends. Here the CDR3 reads CASSLVADTDTQYF. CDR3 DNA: TGTGCCAGCAGTTTAGTAGCGGACACAGATACGCAGTATTTT.